One sample yielded the 29 T cell receptor beta chains listed below, sequenced in a study of T cell responses to AZD1222 COVID-19 vaccine. Clones were sequenced by immunoSEQ multiplex PCR, and TCRdb holds only the in-frame ones, with some missing. The table has some 92,000 clones, about 90% seen once. Source: peripheral blood, taken on day 0 of AZD1222 vaccination. Every receptor here comes from an adult in good health.

This clone was seen just once. The chain combines TRBV6-1 with TRBJ1-2; D unclear. The CDR3 has 14 amino acids. The V and J ends lost 1 base and 4 bases respectively, with 10 bases between them. CDR1 is MNHNS and CDR2 is SASEGT in the germline V gene. The CDR3 DNA reads TGTGCCAGCAGTGAAGAGGTAGGCCCCTATGGCTACACCTTC. It specifies CASSEEVGPYGYTF.

The V and J genes are TRBV7-2 and TRBJ2-1; 8 positions match TRBD2. Germline trimming cut 3 bases from V and 5 bases from J; bases unmatched to any gene: 6. Germline V lookup: CDR1 SGHTA, CDR2 FQGNSA. The CDR3 sequence is 15 residues long. CDR3 sequence reads: CASSLRRTSNNEQFF. DNA of the CDR3: TGTGCCAGCAGCTTGCGCCGGACTAGCAACAATGAGCAGTTCTTC.

This sequence joins TRBV28 and TRBJ2-3, with 10 bases identical to TRBD1. Trimming took 5 bases from V and 0 from J; bases not matched to a gene: 5. This CDR3 has 16 amino acids. Looked up from germline, CDR1 is MDHEN and CDR2 is SYDVKM. Written as DNA, the CDR3 is TGTGCCAGCAGTCCCGGGACAGGGGCTAGCACAGATACGCAGTATTTT. Its protein product is CASSPGTGASTDTQYF.

The chain employs TRBV30 and TRBJ1-2, with a weak D call TRBD1 (6 bases). CDR3 size: 15 residues. The V end was cut by 3 bases, the J end by 4 bases, with 18 bases between. CDR1 and CDR2 (germline): GTSNPN, SVGIG (reference sequence). CDR3 sequence (DNA): TGTGCCTGGAGGAAAACAGGGCCCCTGGGCTATGGCTACACCTTC. The encoded protein is CAWRKTGPLGYGYTF.

The genes are TRBV9 and TRBJ2-1, with 9 bases fitting TRBD1. CDR3 length equals 16 residues. Germline V gene sequence: CDR1 SGDLS, CDR2 YYNGEE. After removal of 3 bases from V and 9 bases from J, the junction contained 13 bases not matched to a gene. This chain's CDR3 is CASSAPIQGAGGEQFF. The CDR3 DNA sequence: TGTGCCAGCAGCGCCCCTATACAGGGGGCTGGGGGTGAGCAGTTCTTC.

The chain carries TRBV5-6 and TRBJ2-1; 9 nucleotides line up with TRBD1. Germline assignment: CDR1 SGHDT and CDR2 YYEEEE. J was trimmed by 7 bases and V by 4 bases; bases with no gene match: 3. This CDR3 region has 13 residues. Written as DNA, the CDR3 is TGTGCCAGCAGCGGGACAGGGCGTAATGAGCAGTTCTTC. Translation: CASSGTGRNEQFF.

The rearrangement uses TRBV10-2 and TRBJ2-6, with 9 nucleotides matching TRBD1. V trimming: 8 bases; J trimming: 1 base; junction bases outside the gene matches: 9. Germline V gives CDR1 WSHSY, CDR2 SAAADI. The CDR3 totals 17 residues. The CDR3 coding sequence is TGCGCCAGCGGGGGGGGACAGGGACTTTCTGGGGCCAACGTCCTGACTTTC. Its translation: CASGGGQGLSGANVLTF.

This chain joins TRBV11-2 and TRBJ2-7, with 7 bases identical to TRBD1. V was clipped by 3 bases and J by 5 bases; unmatched bases: 1. This CDR3 contains 12 residues. The V gene's germline CDR1 is SGHAT and CDR2 FQNNGV. This chain's CDR3 is CASSFTGDEQYF. DNA of the CDR3: TGTGCCAGCAGCTTTACAGGGGACGAGCAGTACTTC.

The chain is built from TRBV29-1 and TRBJ1-1; 8 positions match TRBD1. The germline V gene has CDR1 SQVTM and CDR2 ANQGSEA. The CDR3 loop spans 14 amino acids. With V trimmed by 6 bases and J by 1 base, 7 bases remained unmatched. CDR3: CSVDSGTGNTEAFF. CDR3 coding DNA: TGCAGCGTCGATTCCGGGACAGGGAACACTGAAGCTTTCTTT.

The CDR3 region is CASRGGMNTEAFF. The CDR3 DNA follows: TGTGCCAGCAGAGGCGGGATGAACACTGAAGCTTTCTTT. The chain carries TRBV6-5 and TRBJ1-1; no firm D call. CDR3 length: 13 amino acids. Germline V gene lookup returns CDR1 MNHEY and CDR2 SVGAGI. V lost 6 bases to trimming and J lost 0 bases, with 8 bases between them.

The chain uses TRBV2 and TRBJ1-2; 7 bases agree with TRBD1. Per germline, CDR1 SNHLY and CDR2 FYNNEI. Trimming cost V 6 bases and J 2 bases; bases outside gene matches: 3. The CDR3 runs 13 residues. DNA for the CDR3: TGTGCCAGCAGATCGGGACAGAACTATGGCTACACCTTC. As protein: CASRSGQNYGYTF.

This chain connects TRBV11-2 to TRBJ1-5; TRBD1 agrees at 8 bases. Germline V gene sequence: CDR1 SGHAT, CDR2 FQNNGV. The CDR3 consists of 15 residues. Trimming removed 5 bases from V and 5 bases from J; junction bases left unmatched: 8. CDR3 region: CASSIGTGVYQPQHF. The CDR3 nucleotides are TGTGCCAGCAGCATTGGGACAGGCGTTTATCAGCCCCAGCATTTT.

The V gene is TRBV28, the J gene TRBJ2-3, with 8 bases matching TRBD2. The CDR3 covers 15 residues. CDR1 MDHEN and CDR2 SYDVKM come from the germline V gene. V shed 2 bases and J 2 bases; nucleotides not matched to a gene: 3. Here the CDR3 reads CASSLTSGFTDTQYF. The CDR3 DNA is TGTGCCAGCAGTTTAACTAGCGGATTCACAGATACGCAGTATTTT.

The chain uses TRBV11-2 and TRBJ2-5; TRBD1 agrees at 8 bases. The CDR3 sequence is 13 residues long. The germline V gene encodes CDR1 SGHAT and CDR2 FQNNGV. V lost 3 bases, J lost 4 bases, and 1 base stayed unmatched. The CDR3 sequence: CASSFTGGETQYF. CDR3 bases: TGTGCCAGCAGCTTCACAGGGGGAGAGACCCAGTACTTC.

The sample holds a few counts of this clone. The chain has TRBV5-1 and TRBJ2-4, with D tentatively TRBD2 (7 bases). Deletions cut 4 bases from V and 8 bases from J, with 16 bases between. CDR3 size: 14 residues. The V gene's germline CDR1 is SGHRS and CDR2 YFSETQ. CDR3 DNA sequence: TGCGCCAGCAGCCTACAGGGACGGGAGGACATTCAGTACTTC. Protein: CASSLQGREDIQYF.

This rearrangement joins TRBV19 to TRBJ1-5, with 9 bases aligning to TRBD1. CDR1 is LNHDA, CDR2 SQIVND, per germline (reference sequence). Unmatched junction bases numbered 7, after V lost 6 bases and J lost 1 base. The CDR3 is 16 residues long. CDR3: CASRMDRGSSNQPQHF. CDR3 coding DNA: TGTGCCAGTAGGATGGACAGGGGCTCAAGCAATCAGCCCCAGCATTTT.

The chain recombines TRBV19 with TRBJ2-1, with TRBD2 identical over 11 bases. CDR3 length equals 15 residues. Per the germline V gene, CDR1 is LNHDA and CDR2 is SQIVND (reference sequence). V was clipped by 3 bases and J by 6 bases; unmatched bases: 4. The CDR3 nucleotides read TGTGCCAGTAGTATTGGGACTAGCGGTGCCAATGAGCAGTTCTTC. Protein sequence: CASSIGTSGANEQFF.

The rearrangement links TRBV9 to TRBJ2-3; D ambiguous. Germline-derived CDR1 and CDR2 are SGDLS and YYNGEE. The CDR3 sequence is 14 residues long. Trimming took 0 bases from V and 7 from J, leaving 12 bases between them. As DNA, the CDR3 is TGTGCCAGCAGCGTAGGGGGAACTACCTATACGCAGTATTTT. This encodes CASSVGGTTYTQYF.

This chain links TRBV7-2 with TRBJ1-1; D perhaps matches TRBD1 (5 bases). The CDR3 sequence is 15 residues long. The V gene's germline CDR1 is SGHTA and CDR2 FQGNSA. Trimming pared 2 bases from V and 6 bases from J, leaving 16 bases between. Here the CDR3 reads CASSLFLAGKSEAFF. In DNA form, the CDR3 reads TGTGCCAGCAGCTTATTTCTGGCAGGGAAATCTGAAGCTTTCTTT. Together with reference TRBV7-2 and TRBJ1-1, the CDR3 gives the full variable domain: GAGVSQSPSNKVTEKGKDVELRCDPISGHTALYWYRQSLGQGLEFLIYFQGNSAPDKSGLPSDRFSAERTGGSVSTLTIQRTQQEDSAVYLCASSLFLAGKSEAFFGQGTRLTVV.

The chain combines TRBV3-1 (or the pseudogene TRBV3-2) with TRBJ2-2; D unclear. The length of the CDR3 is 14 residues. Germline V gene sequence: CDR1 LGHDT, CDR2 YNNKEL (reference sequence). V was cut by 5 bases and J by 4 bases, with 11 bases left in between. This CDR3 is CASSRLTFTGELFF. The CDR3 region has the DNA TGTGCCAGCAGCAGACTGACTTTCACCGGGGAGCTGTTTTTT.

V gene TRBV6-5 combines with J gene TRBJ1-5, with no clear D. The CDR3 runs to 15 residues. The germline V gene has CDR1 MNHEY and CDR2 SVGAGI. Trimming cost V 0 bases and J 1 base, with 7 bases left between them. The CDR3 sequence is CASSYSLGSNQPQHF. The CDR3 DNA sequence: TGTGCCAGCAGTTACTCTCTGGGGAGCAATCAGCCCCAGCATTTT.

This clone occurred a few times. V is TRBV5-1 and J is TRBJ1-3; D perhaps matches TRBD1 (6 bases). V shed 3 bases and J shed 4 bases, with 11 bases lying between them. The CDR3 extends over 14 amino acids. CDR1 and CDR2 (germline): SGHRS, YFSETQ. CDR3 sequence (DNA): TGCGCCAGCAGCTCAACTGACAGGGGAAACACCATATATTTT. Translating it yields CASSSTDRGNTIYF. Combining the CDR3 with reference TRBV5-1 and TRBJ1-3 gives the whole variable domain KAGVTQTPRYLIKTRGQQVTLSCSPISGHRSVSWYQQTPGQGLQFLFEYFSETQRNKGNFPGRFSGRQFSNSRSEMNVSTLELGDSALYLCASSSTDRGNTIYFGEGSWLTVV.

The J gene is TRBJ2-7, the V gene TRBV28, with D maybe TRBD1 (6 bases). Germline V gene data show CDR1 as MDHEN and CDR2 as SYDVKM. V was clipped by 4 bases and J by 5 bases, with 18 bases between them. CDR3 size: 15 residues. In DNA form, the CDR3 reads TGTGCCAGCAGTTCACAACAGGGTTTACGGAACGAGCAGTACTTC. This codes for CASSSQQGLRNEQYF.

The chain links TRBV7-9 to TRBJ1-4, with D hard to call. The germline CDR1 and CDR2 sequences are SEHNR and FQNEAQ (reference sequence). The germline V and J ends were trimmed by 0 bases and 8 bases, with 10 bases remaining between them. The CDR3 spans 14 residues. The CDR3 sequence is CASSLAGVREKLFF. In DNA, the CDR3 is TGTGCCAGCAGCTTAGCTGGGGTGCGGGAAAAACTGTTTTTT.

The V and J genes are TRBV21-1 and TRBJ1-1; TRBD1 is taken as the D call from the table, unchecked against the DNA. TRBV21-1 is listed as a pseudogene. The CDR3 spans 19 residues. The CDR3: CASSKGGLAGDRKNTEAFF. CDR3 sequence (DNA): TGTGCCAGCAGCAAAGGGGGGCTAGCAGGGGATCGGAAGAACACTGAAGCTTTCTTT.

This clone was picked up one time. The chain uses TRBV9 and TRBJ2-1; TRBD1 agrees at 7 bases. The CDR3 spans 13 residues. CDR1 is SGDLS, CDR2 YYNGEE, per germline. The J segment lost 4 bases and the V segment lost 8 bases, leaving 6 bases of the junction unmatched. The CDR3 protein is CASRGQPYNEQFF. The CDR3 DNA reads as TGTGCCAGTAGGGGGCAGCCATACAATGAGCAGTTCTTC. Full variable domain (missing parts from reference TRBV9 and TRBJ2-1): DSGVTQTPKHLITATGQRVTLRCSPRSGDLSVYWYQQSLDQGLQFLIQYYNGEERAKGNILERFSAQQFPDLHSELNLSSLELGDSALYFCASRGQPYNEQFFGPGTRLTVL.

The chain combines TRBV19 with TRBJ2-1; TRBD1 matches 8 bases. This CDR3 contains 15 residues. The V and J ends lost 6 bases and 5 bases, in that order; junction bases with no gene match: 9. CDR1 and CDR2 (germline): LNHDA, SQIVND (reference sequence). The CDR3 here is CASSQGQGTHNEQFF. DNA for the CDR3: TGTGCCAGTAGCCAAGGACAGGGTACCCACAATGAGCAGTTCTTC.

Here the CDR3 DNA reads TGTGCCAGCAGTGTCGGGGGGGAAAACACCATATATTTT. This gives the protein CASSVGGENTIYF. This chain connects TRBV25-1 to TRBJ1-3; perhaps TRBD1 as D (5 bases). Trimming left V 4 bases short and J 6 bases short, with 10 bases between. Per the germline V gene, CDR1 is MGHDK and CDR2 is SYGVNS. This CDR3 contains 13 residues.

This chain links TRBV4-3 with TRBJ1-6; 9 nucleotides match TRBD1. CDR1 LGHNA and CDR2 YSLEER come from the germline V gene. The CDR3 is 15 residues long. V dropped 9 bases and J dropped 7; count of bases not matched to a gene: 10. CDR3 sequence reads: CASNNRDRVNSPLHF. The CDR3 nucleotides read TGCGCCAGTAATAACCGGGACAGGGTAAATTCACCCCTCCACTTT.